Listed below are T cell receptor beta chains from one sample, sequenced in a study of blood T cell repertoires in COVID-19. Sequenced by immunoSEQ multiplex PCR; TCRdb stores in-frame clones only, minus some. The sample gives roughly 240,000 clones, about 91% of which show up once; around 2.6% is in the top ten. Sequencing was carried out using PBMCs or T cells enriched from blood (not recorded which). These receptors were obtained from a woman younger than 45 with acute COVID-19. CDR3s include the opening cysteine and the closing phenylalanine or tryptophan.

V gene | CDR3 protein
TRBV19 | CASSIGGLAETDTQYF
TRBV30 | CAYTSGGTNTGELFF
TRBV6-6 | CASSYLGTGDNSPLHF
TRBV7-2 | CASSLRGGYTEAFF
TRBV2 | CASRSGVEQYF
TRBV5-4 | CASSPTGGGGFYNEQFF
TRBV3-1/TRBV3-2 | CASSQDGDRGHYNEQFF
TRBV7-9 | CASSFETLKAFF
TRBV7-9 | CASSDSQNQPQHF
TRBV12-3/TRBV12-4 | CASKGARGETQYF
TRBV21-1 | CASSPGGERRDNSPLHF
TRBV5-4 | CASSSPFSGGGYNEQFF
TRBV5-5 | CASSLIRLAGGLGEQFF
TRBV2 | CATSGGYSGNTIYF